This T cell receptor beta chain was obtained from a study of CXCR3-negative and CXCR3-positive naive CD8 T cells. Background on the study: Overall TRB read output was about 140 million, and each library contained about 1.5 +/- 0.3 million reads.

A CD45RO-CCR7+CD27+CD95- phenotype identified naive CD8+ T cells. In regard to this clonotype: Its specificity is not known.

Researchers prepared the TRB cDNA libraries using 5' RACE with UMI labels. TCRdb reprocessed the 5' RACE reads; each CDR3 protein has one entry and no DNA is given. The sample has about 150,000 distinct CDR3 sequences, and its top ten clones hold 0.45% to 0.6%. The V gene's germline CDR1 is LGHNA and CDR2 YNFKEQ. CDR3 length: 15 amino acids. Findings of the study overall: Hydrophobicity was higher for TRB CDR3s found in CXCR3-positive naive cells than in CXCR3-negative naive cells. High diversity, comparable across both naive subsets, contrasted with much lower diversity in memory CD8+ cells. Naive cells used TRBV-TRBJ genes in much the same way whether CXCR3-negative or CXCR3-positive; memory cells did not.

The V and J genes are TRBV4-2 and TRBJ2-7. Sequencing input: naive CXCR3+ CD8+ T cells from blood. Subset in this sample: CD45RO-CCR7+CD27+CD95- naive CD8+ T cells expressing CXCR3 (TNR3+). This receptor was obtained from a human donor in good health. Some clones in this sample may be carry-over from other donors' samples. The CDR3 here is CASSQEPGISYEQYF.